This entry is about one T cell receptor beta chain. This entry is derived from a study of Graves' ophthalmopathy and Graves' hyperthyroidism. Study overall: The term stable hyperthyroidism indicated an absence of ophthalmopathy within 18 months of follow-up.

TCR beta CDR3 amplification used RNA transcripts. Second-round multiplex PCR came after a first-round RT-PCR that employed HTBI primers. TCRdb redid the calling of the multiplex PCR reads with MiXCR, one entry per CDR3 protein. The sample lists around 1,000,000 distinct CDR3 sequences; 36% were seen once. V was cut by 0 bases and J by 3 bases, with 12 bases left in between. This CDR3 spans 15 amino acids. From germline, CDR1 is MNHNY and CDR2 SVGAGI (reference sequence). The chain employs TRBV6-6 and TRBJ2-7; D may be TRBD1 (5 bases). The sample was peripheral blood or thyroid tissue (not recorded which). This TCR came from an adult man with Graves' hyperthyroidism. This CDR3 is CASSYSPDTRYEQYF. The CDR3 DNA reads TGTGCCAGCAGTTACTCGCCGGACACTCGCTACGAGCAGTACTTC.